The 21 T cell receptor beta chains listed next were all sequenced from one sample in a study of T cells expressing NK-cell markers. TCRdb reprocessed the 5' RACE reads; each CDR3 protein has one entry and no DNA is given. This sample contains fewer than 400,000 distinct CDR3 sequences. What was sequenced was blood T cells: a sorted CD56 or NKG2C T cell subset, CD4+ or CD8+ T cells, or bulk PBMC T cells (not recorded which). These receptors came from a man aged 18-70 years in good health.

The chain carries TRBV4-1 and TRBJ2-2; absent DNA, TCRdb's TRBD1 call cannot be checked. The CDR3 is 16 amino acids. Germline V gene sequence: CDR1 MGHRA, CDR2 YSYEKL. This CDR3 is CASSTRPRRNTGELFF.

The V gene is TRBV7-3, the J gene TRBJ2-5; TCRdb's assignment of TRBD1 cannot be checked, as there is no DNA. This CDR3 has 16 amino acids. Germline V CDR1 and CDR2: SGHTA, FQGTGA. The CDR3 here is CASSLMSSGGLETQYF. Drawing the rest from reference TRBV7-3 and TRBJ2-5, the complete variable domain is GAGVSQTPSNKVTEKGKYVELRCDPISGHTALYWYRQSLGQGPEFLIYFQGTGAADDSGLPNDRFFAVRPEGSVSTLKIQRTERGDSAVYLCASSLMSSGGLETQYFGPGTRLLVL.

The CDR3 is CASSQGRTSGEQYF. The chain uses TRBV9 and TRBJ2-7; no DNA is available, so the TRBD2 call from TCRdb remains unchecked. Germline CDR1 and CDR2: SGDLS and YYNGEE. The CDR3 has 14 residues.

This sequence joins TRBV29-1 and TRBJ2-5; the D gene TCRdb calls, TRBD1, cannot be checked with no DNA. In germline, CDR1 is SQVTM, CDR2 ANQGSEA. The CDR3 length is 11 residues. CDR3 region: CSVRGGETQYF. Full variable domain (rest looked up from reference TRBV29-1 and TRBJ2-5): SAVISQKPSRDICQRGTSLTIQCQVDSQVTMMFWYRQQPGQSLTLIATANQGSEATYESGFVIDKFPISRPNLTFSTLTVSNMSPEDSSIYLCSVRGGETQYFGPGTRLLVL.

The chain couples TRBV27 to TRBJ1-6; TCRdb proposes TRBD1, but this gene call is untestable without DNA. The CDR3 extends over 14 amino acids. Germline V gene sequence: CDR1 MNHEY, CDR2 SMNVEV (reference sequence). The CDR3 protein is CASRKGQYNSPLHF.

The chain is built from TRBV12-3 or TRBV12-4 and TRBJ2-1; the TCRdb D gene call, TRBD1, has no DNA to confirm it. The CDR3 spans 14 residues. The CDR3 spells CASRSGGAVVEQFF.

The chain joins TRBV12-3 or TRBV12-4 to TRBJ1-5. This CDR3 contains 14 residues. CDR3 sequence reads: CASSLSESYQPQHF.

V usage is TRBV3-1 and J usage is TRBJ1-1; absent DNA, TCRdb's TRBD1 call cannot be checked. The CDR3 covers 15 residues. CDR1 and CDR2 (germline): LGHDT, YNNKEL (reference sequence). The CDR3 loop is CASSQRVGTGFVAFF.

This chain links TRBV27 with TRBJ2-3; TCRdb returns TRBD1, unconfirmable since there is no DNA. Germline CDR1 is MNHEY and CDR2 is SMNVEV (reference sequence). This CDR3 spans 14 amino acids. CDR3 in amino acids: CASRDRVREDTQYF.

The gene calls are TRBV4-2 and TRBJ1-1. This CDR3 is built from 15 residues. CDR1 and CDR2 (germline): LGHNA, YNFKEQ. The CDR3 sequence: CASSQEMLSGTEAFF.

This chain uses TRBV24-1 with TRBJ2-3. Germline V CDR1 and CDR2: KGHDR, SFDVKD. CDR3 length: 12 residues. The CDR3 loop is CATSWDTDTQYF.

The chain couples TRBV5-1 to TRBJ2-1. The V gene's germline CDR1 is SGHRS and CDR2 YFSETQ. This CDR3 has 12 residues. The CDR3 is CASSRPEGEQFF.

The chain couples TRBV5-1 to TRBJ2-7; the TRBD1 assignment by TCRdb is unverifiable without DNA. This CDR3 contains 15 residues. In germline, CDR1 is SGHRS, CDR2 YFSETQ. CDR3 in amino acids: CASSPGSTGVDEQYF.

J is TRBJ1-4 and V is TRBV12-3 or TRBV12-4; TCRdb outputs TRBD1, but without DNA this stays unchecked. The length of the CDR3 is 14 residues. The CDR3 region is CASGGGTFNEKLFF.

J is TRBJ1-1 and V is TRBV20-1; TCRdb's D call of TRBD1 is untestable without DNA. CDR1 and CDR2 from the germline V gene are DFQATT and SNEGSKA (reference sequence). The CDR3 has 12 residues. CDR3 residues: CSAPQSNTEAFF.

The chain employs TRBV3-1 and TRBJ1-1; TCRdb's D gene call, TRBD1, goes unchecked for lack of DNA. The germline CDR1 and CDR2 sequences are LGHDT and YNNKEL (reference sequence). The CDR3 is made up of 13 amino acids. The chain's CDR3 is CASSQRGGTEAFF.

The chain joins TRBV6-5 to TRBJ1-5; the TRBD1 assignment by TCRdb is unverifiable without DNA. Looked up from germline, CDR1 is MNHEY and CDR2 is SVGAGI. CDR3 length: 16 residues. CDR3 amino acids: CASSYSQGKSNQPQHF.

J is TRBJ1-2 and V is TRBV29-1; TCRdb names TRBD1, which stays unverified in the absence of DNA. The CDR3 loop spans 15 amino acids. Germline V lookup: CDR1 SQVTM, CDR2 ANQGSEA. CDR3 protein: CSVEVPFDSGYGYTF.

The genes are TRBV18 and TRBJ1-1. This CDR3 comprises 16 residues. CDR1 is KGHSH, CDR2 LQKENI, per germline. CDR3 in amino acids: CASSPFSGSLNTEAFF.

The V gene is TRBV5-1, the J gene TRBJ2-1; without DNA, the TCRdb call of TRBD2 cannot be checked. The CDR3 consists of 18 residues. Germline V gene lookup returns CDR1 SGHRS and CDR2 YFSETQ. The CDR3 loop is CASSYTGTSGGIYNEQFF.

The J gene is TRBJ2-6, the V gene TRBV30; there is no DNA to check the TCRdb D call of TRBD1. Looked up from germline, CDR1 is GTSNPN and CDR2 is SVGIG (reference sequence). The CDR3 length is 18 residues. This CDR3 is CAWRGRGRTTSGANVLTF.